Sequencing of this T cell receptor (beta chain) was carried out in a study of shared clonotypes between healthy human individuals. Whole-study results and caveats: Across a few donors, naive CD4 shared 4.5% to 6%, naive CD8 under 4%, memory CD4 2% to 2.5%, memory CD8 about 0.4%. Non-shared clonotypes had lower generation probabilities than those shared by all four donors.

The authors divided CD4+ cells into CD45RA+ naive and CD45RA-negative memory subsets. The germline V and J ends were trimmed by 5 bases and 6 bases, with 16 bases remaining between them. Germline CDR1 is SGHTA and CDR2 is FQGNSA. There are 15 residues in the CDR3. Comment on this clone: Its antigen is unidentified.

At the deep level, the assay was run. This table comes from immunoSEQ multiplex PCR, and its TCRdb copy is limited to in-frame clones, with some not included. There are some 2,400,000 clones in the sample; roughly 95% occur only once, and roughly 0.13% lies in the top ten. This sequence was found in a man aged 18 to 29 in good health. The sequenced sample was naive CD4+ T cells sorted from blood. The sample's subset: CD45RA+ positively selected. The J gene is TRBJ1-4, the V gene TRBV7-2; tentatively, D is TRBD1 (6 bases). CDR3 amino acids: CASSAPKDSHEKLFF. CDR3 bases: TGTGCCAGCAGCGCCCCAAAGGACAGTCATGAAAAACTGTTTTTT.